A selection of T cell receptor beta chains follows, all from one sample in a study of T-cell memory formation after mild COVID-19. TCRdb passed the 5' RACE reads through MiXCR, listing each CDR3 protein once. The repertoire includes hundreds of thousands of distinct CDR3 sequences, roughly a fifth of them detected once, and under 8.5% sits in the top ten. The sample was PBMCs or a T cell subset sorted from them (not recorded which). These receptors all come from an adult woman who had mild COVID-19 (a few samples of this study predate the infection). Cell type and time point are not known. The CDR3 runs from the conserved cysteine through the conserved F or W. D genes are given only for firm matches.

V,D,CDR3
TRBV12-5,TRBD2,CASGLVLGGYDTGELFF
TRBV5-6,-,CASSLGRVGGYTF
TRBV5-1,-,CASSPGEVLLEAFF
TRBV19,-,CASSLPGEVNYGYTF
TRBV7-6,-,CASSFVRGMGTGELFF
TRBV29-1,-,CSVGEGKGSPLHF
TRBV7-3,-,CASSDAGGEAFF
TRBV9,TRBD2,CASSVGGAGGPDTQYF
TRBV24-1,-,CATSVNTGELFF
TRBV30,-,CAWSLSGDTEAFF
TRBV3-1,TRBD2,CASSPGLAGGSRETQYF
TRBV24-1,TRBD2,CATSDPQRELYNEQFF
TRBV7-6,-,CASRLTLNTEAFF
TRBV11-3,-,CASSLVRQEVGSTEAFF
TRBV4-1,-,CASSQDRSVREQYF
TRBV2,-,CASSLLNSGANVLTF
TRBV20-1,-,CSARAATSTDTQYF
TRBV9,TRBD1,CASSAQGATGELFF
TRBV7-8,-,CASSLQGGDTGELFF
TRBV7-9,-,CASSLVNRDSVLF
TRBV24-1,TRBD2,CATSDPAGNEQFF
TRBV7-9,TRBD1,CASSLRTGGIRETQYF
TRBV5-6,-,CASSRGARYEQYF
TRBV5-1,-,CASSLRGRTNTEAFF
TRBV11-2,TRBD1,CASSLTGRSTEAFF
TRBV7-2,-,CASSFWGAGYGYTF
TRBV7-2,-,CASTLNGLEGNTIYF
TRBV4-2,TRBD1,CASSLTPTGTNYGYTF
TRBV30,-,CAWSVGGTHPSEFF
TRBV29-1,TRBD2,CSVSTSSGEQFF
TRBV20-1,TRBD2,CSARDLLAESTDTQYF
TRBV7-2,-,CASSGRGFSGNTIYF
TRBV18,-,CASSPLRVTYEQYF
TRBV2,-,CASSEPDSTF
TRBV9,TRBD2,CASSHSGGAPDTQYF
TRBV5-1,TRBD1,CASSLDRGNYEQYF
TRBV7-9,TRBD1,CASSSTGGAGELFF
TRBV12-3/TRBV12-4,TRBD2,CASSSPSTSGIANTGELFF
TRBV12-3/TRBV12-4,-,CASSLSRPGNTIYF
TRBV7-2,-,CASSLRVPGFSYNEQFF
TRBV12-3/TRBV12-4,-,CASSPRGGKVPQTRTEAFF
TRBV6-2/TRBV6-3,-,CASRDPGAEKLFF
TRBV7-8,-,CASSSPVAGNTEAFF
TRBV7-6,TRBD2,CASSSPETSGPTDTQYF
TRBV4-3,-,CASSQDSLAQYNEQFF
TRBV7-9,-,CASSFQGGNTIYF
TRBV12-3/TRBV12-4,-,CASSLWGPGANVLTF
TRBV2,-,CASKRNEQFF
TRBV29-1,-,CSVDWYEKLFF